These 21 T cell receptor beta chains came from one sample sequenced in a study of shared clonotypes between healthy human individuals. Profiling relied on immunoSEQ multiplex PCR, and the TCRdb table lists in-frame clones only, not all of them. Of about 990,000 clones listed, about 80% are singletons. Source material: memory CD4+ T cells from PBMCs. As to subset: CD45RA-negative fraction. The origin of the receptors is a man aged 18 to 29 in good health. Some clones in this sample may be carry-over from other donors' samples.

This CDR3 is CASSYEDRPKAFF. The CDR3 DNA is TGTGCCAGCAGTTACGAGGACAGGCCTAAAGCTTTCTTT. The chain combines TRBV6-5 with TRBJ1-1; 7 nucleotides line up with TRBD1. There are 13 residues in the CDR3. The V gene end was trimmed by 2 bases and the J gene end by 9 bases; junction bases not matched to a gene: 6. Germline CDR1 MNHEY, CDR2 SVGAGI.

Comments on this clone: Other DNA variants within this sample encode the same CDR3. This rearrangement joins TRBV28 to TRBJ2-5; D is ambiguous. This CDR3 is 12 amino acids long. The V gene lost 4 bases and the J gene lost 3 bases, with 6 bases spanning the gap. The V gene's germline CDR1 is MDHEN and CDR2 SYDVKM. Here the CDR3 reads CASSWTEETQYF. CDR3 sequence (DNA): TGTGCCAGCAGTTGGACGGAAGAGACCCAGTACTTC. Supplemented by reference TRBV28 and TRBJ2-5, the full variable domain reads DVKVTQSSRYLVKRTGEKVFLECVQDMDHENMFWYRQDPGLGLRLIYFSYDVKMKEKGDIPEGYSVSREKKERFSLILESASTNQTSMYLCASSWTEETQYFGPGTRLLVL.

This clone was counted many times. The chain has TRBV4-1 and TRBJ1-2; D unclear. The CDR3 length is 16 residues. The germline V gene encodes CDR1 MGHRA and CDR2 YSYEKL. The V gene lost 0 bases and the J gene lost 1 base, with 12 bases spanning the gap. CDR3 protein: CASSQEVQGFNYGYTF. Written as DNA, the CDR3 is TGCGCCAGCAGCCAAGAGGTACAAGGGTTTAACTATGGCTACACCTTC.

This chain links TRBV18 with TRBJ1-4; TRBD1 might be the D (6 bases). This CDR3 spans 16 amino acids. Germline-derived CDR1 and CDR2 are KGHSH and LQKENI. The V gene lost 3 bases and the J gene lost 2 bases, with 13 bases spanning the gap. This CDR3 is CASSPLQQGTNEKLFF. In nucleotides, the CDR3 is TGTGCCAGCTCACCCTTACAACAGGGTACTAATGAAAAACTGTTTTTT.

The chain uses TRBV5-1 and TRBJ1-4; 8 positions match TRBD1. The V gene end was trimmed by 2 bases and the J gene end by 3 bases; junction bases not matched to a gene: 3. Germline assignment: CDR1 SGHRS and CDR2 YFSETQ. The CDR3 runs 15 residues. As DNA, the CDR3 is TGCGCCAGCAGCTTAGGACAGGGCCCTAATGAAAAACTGTTTTTT. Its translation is CASSLGQGPNEKLFF.

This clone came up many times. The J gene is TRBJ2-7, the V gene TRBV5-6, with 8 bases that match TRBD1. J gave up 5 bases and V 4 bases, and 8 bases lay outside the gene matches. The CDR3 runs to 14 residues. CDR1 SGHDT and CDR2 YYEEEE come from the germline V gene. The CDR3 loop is CASSLGQVGDEQYF. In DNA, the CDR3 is TGTGCCAGCAGCCTGGGACAGGTTGGAGACGAGCAGTACTTC.

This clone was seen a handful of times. The CDR3 loop reads CASSLIPLNTEAFF. The CDR3, as DNA: TGTGCCAGCAGCTTAATTCCGTTGAACACTGAAGCTTTCTTT. This chain links TRBV7-3 with TRBJ1-1; D is undetermined. CDR1 is SGHTA, CDR2 FQGTGA, per germline. V lost 1 base and J lost 0, with 6 bases in between. The length of the CDR3 is 14 residues.

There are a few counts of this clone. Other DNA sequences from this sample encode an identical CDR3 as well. The CDR3 loop reads CASSPGQGGYGYTF. The CDR3 bases are TGTGCCAGTAGTCCTGGACAGGGCGGCTATGGCTACACCTTC. The genes are TRBV19 and TRBJ1-2; TRBD1 aligns across 8 bases. CDR1 and CDR2 (germline): LNHDA, SQIVND (reference sequence). Trimming at V came to 5 bases and at J to 4 bases, leaving 6 bases not matched to a gene. The CDR3 runs 14 residues.

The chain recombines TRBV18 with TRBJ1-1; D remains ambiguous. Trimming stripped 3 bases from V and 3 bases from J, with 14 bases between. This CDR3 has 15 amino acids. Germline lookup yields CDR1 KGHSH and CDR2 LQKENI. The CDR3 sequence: CASSPTVPKDTEAFF. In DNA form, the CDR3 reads TGTGCCAGCTCACCGACCGTACCCAAGGACACTGAAGCTTTCTTT.

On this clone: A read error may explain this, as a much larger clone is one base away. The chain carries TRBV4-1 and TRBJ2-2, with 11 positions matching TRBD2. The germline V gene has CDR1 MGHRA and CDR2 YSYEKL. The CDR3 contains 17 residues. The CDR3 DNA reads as TGCGCCAGCAGCCAAGGAATTAGCGGGAGGGACACCGGGGAGCCGTTTTTT. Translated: CASSQGISGRDTGEPFF.

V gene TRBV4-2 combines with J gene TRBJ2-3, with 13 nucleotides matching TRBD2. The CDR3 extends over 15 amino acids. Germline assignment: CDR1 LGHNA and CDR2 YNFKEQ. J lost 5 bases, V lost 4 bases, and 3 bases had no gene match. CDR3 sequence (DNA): TGTGCCAGCAGCCTTGGGACTAGCGGGGTAGATACGCAGTATTTT. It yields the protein CASSLGTSGVDTQYF.

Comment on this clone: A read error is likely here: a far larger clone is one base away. The CDR3 is CAISSDGNYGYTF. The CDR3 nucleotides are TGTGCCATCAGTTCGGACGGAAACTATGGCTACACCTTC. This chain connects TRBV10-3 to TRBJ1-2; the D is unclear. CDR3 size: 13 residues. Germline loops: CDR1 ENHRY, CDR2 SYGVKD. V lost 5 bases, J lost 2 bases, and 9 bases lay in between.

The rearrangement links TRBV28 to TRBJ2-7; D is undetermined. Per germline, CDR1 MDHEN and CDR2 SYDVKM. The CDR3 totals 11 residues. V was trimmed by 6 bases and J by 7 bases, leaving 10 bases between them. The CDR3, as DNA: TGTGCCAGCAGGGCCGAATGGGAGCAGTACTTC. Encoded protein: CASRAEWEQYF. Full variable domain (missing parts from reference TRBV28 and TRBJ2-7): DVKVTQSSRYLVKRTGEKVFLECVQDMDHENMFWYRQDPGLGLRLIYFSYDVKMKEKGDIPEGYSVSREKKERFSLILESASTNQTSMYLCASRAEWEQYFGPGTRLTVT.

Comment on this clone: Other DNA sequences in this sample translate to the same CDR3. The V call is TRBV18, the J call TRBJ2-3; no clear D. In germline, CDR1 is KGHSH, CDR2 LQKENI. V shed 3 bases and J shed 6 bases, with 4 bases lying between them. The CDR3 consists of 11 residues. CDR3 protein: CASSPVDTQYF. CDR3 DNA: TGTGCCAGCTCACCGGTGGATACGCAGTATTTT.

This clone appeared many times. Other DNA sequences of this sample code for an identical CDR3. CDR3 sequence (DNA): TGTGCCAGCAGCGCCCGTTACAGGGGCGAGCAGTACTTC. Translating gives CASSARYRGEQYF. This chain connects TRBV9 to TRBJ2-7; the match to TRBD1 covers 7 bases. The ends lost 3 bases at V and 6 bases at J; junction bases unmatched: 6. CDR3 length: 13 amino acids. CDR1 and CDR2 (germline): SGDLS, YYNGEE.

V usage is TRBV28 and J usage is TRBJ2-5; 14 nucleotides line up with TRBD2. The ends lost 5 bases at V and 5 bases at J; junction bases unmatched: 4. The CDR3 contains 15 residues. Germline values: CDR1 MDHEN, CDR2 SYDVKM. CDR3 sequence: CASSTGLAGVETQYF. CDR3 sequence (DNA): TGTGCCAGCAGTACGGGACTAGCGGGAGTTGAGACCCAGTACTTC.

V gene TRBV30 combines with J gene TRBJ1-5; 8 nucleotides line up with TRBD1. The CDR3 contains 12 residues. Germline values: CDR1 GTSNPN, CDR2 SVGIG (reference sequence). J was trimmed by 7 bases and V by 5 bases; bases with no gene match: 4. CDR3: CAWSRQGQPQHF. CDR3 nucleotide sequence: TGTGCCTGGTCTAGACAGGGGCAGCCCCAGCATTTT.

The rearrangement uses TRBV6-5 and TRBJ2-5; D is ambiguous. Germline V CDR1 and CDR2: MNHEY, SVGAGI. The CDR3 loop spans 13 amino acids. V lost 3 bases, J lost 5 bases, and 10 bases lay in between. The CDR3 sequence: CASSYRPSETQYF. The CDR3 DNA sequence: TGTGCCAGCAGTTATAGGCCCTCGGAGACCCAGTACTTC.

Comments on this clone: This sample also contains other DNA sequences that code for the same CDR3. In nucleotides, the CDR3 is TGTGCCAGCAGCTTAGGAGGGAAACCCTACGAGCAGTACTTC. It encodes CASSLGGKPYEQYF. V and J are TRBV7-2 and TRBJ2-7; possibly TRBD2 for D (5 bases). The germline V gene encodes CDR1 SGHTA and CDR2 FQGNSA. This CDR3 comprises 14 residues. V was cut by 1 base and J by 2 bases, with 9 bases left in between.

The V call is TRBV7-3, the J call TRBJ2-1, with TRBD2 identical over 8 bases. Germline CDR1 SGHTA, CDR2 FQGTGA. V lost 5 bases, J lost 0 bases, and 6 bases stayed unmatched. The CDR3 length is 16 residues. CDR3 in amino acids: CASSRSGMSSYNEQFF. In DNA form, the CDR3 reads TGTGCCAGCAGCCGTAGCGGGATGAGCTCCTACAATGAGCAGTTCTTC.

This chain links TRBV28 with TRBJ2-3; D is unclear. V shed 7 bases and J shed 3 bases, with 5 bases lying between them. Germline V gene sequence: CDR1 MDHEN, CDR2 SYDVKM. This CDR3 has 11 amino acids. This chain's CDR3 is CASTSTDTQYF. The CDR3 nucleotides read TGTGCCAGCACCTCTACAGATACGCAGTATTTT.